This paragraph reports one TCR beta chain. Source study methods: How many nucleated cells were present was estimated from reference gene primer amplification. Data came from immunoSEQ multiplex PCR; TCRdb stores just in-frame clones and leaves some out. That table gives V, J and clone size, and the DNA gave D and trimming. The table includes roughly 360,000 clones, approximately 80% detected once. The data derive from a study of blood T cell repertoires in COVID-19. In the study overall: Whether acute or convalescent, the COVID-19 samples came from the United States, Italy and Spain. Nucleic acid was either cDNA or gDNA, and it came from T cells, B-cell-depleted T cells, or PBMCs.

The CDR3 is 13 residues long. V lost 5 bases to trimming and J lost 8 bases, with 13 bases between them. Germline V gene lookup returns CDR1 SGHVS and CDR2 FQNEAQ. The source of this sequence is a human donor with acute or convalescent COVID-19. The donor label of this sample is uncertain. Sequencing input: peripheral blood. The chain combines TRBV7-8 with TRBJ2-1; D is possibly TRBD1 (6 bases). CDR3 region: CASSPNRVHEQFF. In nucleotides, the CDR3 is TGTGCCAGCAGCCCGAACAGGGTCCATGAGCAGTTCTTC.